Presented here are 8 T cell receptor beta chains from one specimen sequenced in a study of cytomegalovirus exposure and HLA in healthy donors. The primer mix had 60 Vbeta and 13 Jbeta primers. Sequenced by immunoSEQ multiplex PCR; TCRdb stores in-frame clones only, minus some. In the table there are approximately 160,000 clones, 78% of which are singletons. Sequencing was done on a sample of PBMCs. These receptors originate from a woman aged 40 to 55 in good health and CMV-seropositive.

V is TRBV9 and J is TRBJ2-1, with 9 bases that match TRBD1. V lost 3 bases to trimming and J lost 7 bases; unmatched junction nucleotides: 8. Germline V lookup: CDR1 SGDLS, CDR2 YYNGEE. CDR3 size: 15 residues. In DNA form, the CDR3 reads TGTGCCAGCAGCGCCTCCGGGACAGGGAAGAATGAGCAGTTCTTC. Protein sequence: CASSASGTGKNEQFF.

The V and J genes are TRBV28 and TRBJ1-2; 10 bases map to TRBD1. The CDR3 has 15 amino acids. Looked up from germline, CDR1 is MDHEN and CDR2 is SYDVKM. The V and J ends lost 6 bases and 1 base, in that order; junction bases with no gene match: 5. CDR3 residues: CASRSTGGVNYGYTF. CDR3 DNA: TGTGCCAGCAGATCGACAGGGGGCGTTAACTATGGCTACACCTTC.

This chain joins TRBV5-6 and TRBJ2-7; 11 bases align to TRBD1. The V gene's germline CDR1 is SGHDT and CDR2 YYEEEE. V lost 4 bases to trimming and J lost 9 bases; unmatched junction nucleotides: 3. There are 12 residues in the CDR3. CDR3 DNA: TGTGCCAGCAGCGGGGACAGGGGGAGGCAGTACTTC. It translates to CASSGDRGRQYF.

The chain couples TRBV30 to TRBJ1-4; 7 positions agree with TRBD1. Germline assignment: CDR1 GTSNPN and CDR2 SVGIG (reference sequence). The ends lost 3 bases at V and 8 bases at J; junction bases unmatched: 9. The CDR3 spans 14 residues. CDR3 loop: CAWSQGDRREKLFF. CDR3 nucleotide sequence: TGTGCCTGGAGCCAGGGGGACAGAAGGGAAAAACTGTTTTTT.

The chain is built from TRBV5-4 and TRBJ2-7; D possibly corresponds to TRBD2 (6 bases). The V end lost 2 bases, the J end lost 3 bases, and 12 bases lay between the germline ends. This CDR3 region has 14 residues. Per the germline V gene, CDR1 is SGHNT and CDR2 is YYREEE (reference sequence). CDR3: CASSLGGAYYEQYF. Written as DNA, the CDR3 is TGTGCCAGCAGCTTAGGAGGGGCCTACTACGAGCAGTACTTC.

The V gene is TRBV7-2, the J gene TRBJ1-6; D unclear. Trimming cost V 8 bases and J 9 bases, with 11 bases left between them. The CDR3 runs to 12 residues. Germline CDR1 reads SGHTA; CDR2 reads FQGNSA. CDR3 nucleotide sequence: TGTGCCAGCGGCCAACGCGGTTCACCCCTCCACTTT. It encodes CASGQRGSPLHF.

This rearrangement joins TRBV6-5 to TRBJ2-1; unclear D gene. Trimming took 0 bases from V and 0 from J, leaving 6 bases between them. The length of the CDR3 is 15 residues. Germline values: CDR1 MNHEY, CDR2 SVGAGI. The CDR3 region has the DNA TGTGCCAGCAGTTACTCCGTGAGCTCCTACAATGAGCAGTTCTTC. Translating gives CASSYSVSSYNEQFF.

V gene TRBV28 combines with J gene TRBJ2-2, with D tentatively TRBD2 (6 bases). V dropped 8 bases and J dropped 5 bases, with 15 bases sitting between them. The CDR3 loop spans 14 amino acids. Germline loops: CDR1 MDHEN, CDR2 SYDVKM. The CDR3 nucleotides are TGTGCCAGCCAATCCCTTGGGGGGACCGGGGAGCTGTTTTTT. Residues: CASQSLGGTGELFF.